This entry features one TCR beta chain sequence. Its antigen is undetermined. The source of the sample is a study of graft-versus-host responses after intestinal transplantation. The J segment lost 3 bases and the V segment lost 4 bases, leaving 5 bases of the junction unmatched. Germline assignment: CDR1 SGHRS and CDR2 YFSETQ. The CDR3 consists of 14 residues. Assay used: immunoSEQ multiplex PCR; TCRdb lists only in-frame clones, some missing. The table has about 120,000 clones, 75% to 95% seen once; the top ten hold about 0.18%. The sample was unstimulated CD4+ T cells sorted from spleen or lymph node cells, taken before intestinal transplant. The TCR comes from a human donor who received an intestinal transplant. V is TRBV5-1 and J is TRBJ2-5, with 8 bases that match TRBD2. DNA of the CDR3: TGCGCCAGCAGCGGGCTTAGCGGGAAAGAGACCCAGTACTTC. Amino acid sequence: CASSGLSGKETQYF.